This T cell receptor beta chain was identified during a study of shared clonotypes between healthy human individuals. The germline CDR1 and CDR2 sequences are MDHEN and SYDVKM. The V gene lost 3 bases and the J gene lost 3 bases, with 17 bases spanning the gap. CDR3 length: 17 residues. Measured with immunoSEQ multiplex PCR; TCRdb has only the in-frame clones, and not every one. The sample carries under 2,500,000 clones, approximately 94% recorded once. V and J are TRBV28 and TRBJ2-2; D may be TRBD1 (5 bases). The sample was naive CD4+ T cells sorted from blood. Described subset: CD45RA+ positively selected. The receptor comes from a man aged 18 to 29 in good health. The DNA for the CDR3 is TGTGCCAGCAGTTTCTCCCTGTTCGGACAAGACACCGGGGAGCTGTTTTTT. As protein: CASSFSLFGQDTGELFF.